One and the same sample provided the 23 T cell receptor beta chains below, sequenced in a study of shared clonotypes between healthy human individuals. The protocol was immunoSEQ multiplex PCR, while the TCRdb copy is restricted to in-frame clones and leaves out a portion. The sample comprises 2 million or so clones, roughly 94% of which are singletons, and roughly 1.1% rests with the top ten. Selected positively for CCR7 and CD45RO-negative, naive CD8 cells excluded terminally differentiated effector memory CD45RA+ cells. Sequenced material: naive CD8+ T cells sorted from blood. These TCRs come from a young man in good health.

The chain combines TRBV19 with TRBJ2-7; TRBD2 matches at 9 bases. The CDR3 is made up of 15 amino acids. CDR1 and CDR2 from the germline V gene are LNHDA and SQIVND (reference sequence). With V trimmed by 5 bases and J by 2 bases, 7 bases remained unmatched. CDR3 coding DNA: TGTGCCAGTAGTCAAGGACTAGCGCCCACCTACGAGCAGTACTTC. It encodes CASSQGLAPTYEQYF.

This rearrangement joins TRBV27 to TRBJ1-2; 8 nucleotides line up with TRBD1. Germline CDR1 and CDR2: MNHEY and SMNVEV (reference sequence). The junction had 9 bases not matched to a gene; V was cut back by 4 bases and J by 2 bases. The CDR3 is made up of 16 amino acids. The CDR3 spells CASSWGWTGTNYGYTF. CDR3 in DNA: TGTGCCAGCAGTTGGGGATGGACAGGGACCAACTATGGCTACACCTTC.

Written as DNA, the CDR3 is TGTGCCAGCAGGGAGGGACTAGCGGACTCCTACGAGCAGTACTTC. Amino acid sequence: CASREGLADSYEQYF. The chain is built from TRBV2 and TRBJ2-7, with 11 nucleotides matching TRBD2. The length of the CDR3 is 15 residues. V lost 6 bases to trimming and J lost 0 bases; unmatched junction nucleotides: 4. Germline V gene lookup returns CDR1 SNHLY and CDR2 FYNNEI.

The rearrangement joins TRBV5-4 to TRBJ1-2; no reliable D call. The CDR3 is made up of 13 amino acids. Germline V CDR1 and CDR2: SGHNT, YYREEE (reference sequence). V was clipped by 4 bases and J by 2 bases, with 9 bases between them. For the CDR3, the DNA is TGTGCCAGCAGCGCTAGTGTCAACTATGGCTACACCTTC. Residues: CASSASVNYGYTF.

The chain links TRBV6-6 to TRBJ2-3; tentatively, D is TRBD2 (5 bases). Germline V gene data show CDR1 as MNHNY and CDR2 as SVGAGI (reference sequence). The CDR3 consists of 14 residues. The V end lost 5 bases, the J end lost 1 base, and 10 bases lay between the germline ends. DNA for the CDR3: TGTGCCAGCAGTCCCGGACTCGGCACAGATACGCAGTATTTT. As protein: CASSPGLGTDTQYF.

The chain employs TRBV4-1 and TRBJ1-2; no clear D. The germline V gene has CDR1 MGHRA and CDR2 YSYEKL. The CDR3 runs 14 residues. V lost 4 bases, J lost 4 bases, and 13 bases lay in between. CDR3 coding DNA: TGCGCCAGCAGCCTGACGGATTCAACCTATGGCTACACCTTC. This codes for CASSLTDSTYGYTF.

The CDR3 sequence is CASTLPGGRVSDEQYF. The CDR3, as DNA: TGTGCCAGCACCCTCCCTGGGGGGAGAGTTTCGGACGAGCAGTACTTC. The chain employs TRBV7-9 and TRBJ2-7; D is possibly TRBD2 (6 bases). CDR1 is SEHNR and CDR2 is FQNEAQ in the germline V gene (reference sequence). V dropped 7 bases and J dropped 5 bases, with 24 bases sitting between them. The CDR3 spans 16 residues.

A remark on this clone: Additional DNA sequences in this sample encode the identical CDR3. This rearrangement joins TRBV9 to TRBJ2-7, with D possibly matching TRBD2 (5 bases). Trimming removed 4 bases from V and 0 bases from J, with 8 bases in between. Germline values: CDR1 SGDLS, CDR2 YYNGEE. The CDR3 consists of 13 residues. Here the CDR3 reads CASSPGSSYEQYF. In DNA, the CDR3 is TGTGCCAGCAGCCCGGGAAGCTCCTACGAGCAGTACTTC.

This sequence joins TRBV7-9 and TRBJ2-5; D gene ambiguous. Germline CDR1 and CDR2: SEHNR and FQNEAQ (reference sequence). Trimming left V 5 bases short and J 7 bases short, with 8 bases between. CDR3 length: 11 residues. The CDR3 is CASSTMGTQYF. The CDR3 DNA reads TGTGCCAGCAGCACTATGGGGACCCAGTACTTC. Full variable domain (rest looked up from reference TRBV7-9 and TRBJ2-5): DTGVSQNPRHKITKRGQNVTFRCDPISEHNRLYWYRQTLGQGPEFLTYFQNEAQLEKSRLLSDRFSAERPKGSFSTLEIQRTEQGDSAMYLCASSTMGTQYFGPGTRLLVL.

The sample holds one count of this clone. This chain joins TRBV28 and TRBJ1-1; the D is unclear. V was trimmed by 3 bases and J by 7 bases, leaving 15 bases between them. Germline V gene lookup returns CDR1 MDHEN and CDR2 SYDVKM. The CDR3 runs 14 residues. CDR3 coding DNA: TGTGCCAGCAGTTTGGGGTGGATTGGCAGTGAAGCTTTCTTT. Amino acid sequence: CASSLGWIGSEAFF.

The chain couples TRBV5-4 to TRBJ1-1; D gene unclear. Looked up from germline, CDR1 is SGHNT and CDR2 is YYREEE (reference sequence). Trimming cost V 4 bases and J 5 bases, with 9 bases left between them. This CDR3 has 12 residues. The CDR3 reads CASSMGITEAFF. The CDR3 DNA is TGTGCCAGCAGCATGGGGATAACTGAAGCTTTCTTT.

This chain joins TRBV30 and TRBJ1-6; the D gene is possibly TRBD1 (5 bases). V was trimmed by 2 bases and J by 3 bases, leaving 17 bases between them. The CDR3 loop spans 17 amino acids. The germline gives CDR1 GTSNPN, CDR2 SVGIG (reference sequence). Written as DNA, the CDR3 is TGTGCCTGGAGTCCGGCCACAGGCTCACTCTATAATTCACCCCTCCACTTT. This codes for CAWSPATGSLYNSPLHF.

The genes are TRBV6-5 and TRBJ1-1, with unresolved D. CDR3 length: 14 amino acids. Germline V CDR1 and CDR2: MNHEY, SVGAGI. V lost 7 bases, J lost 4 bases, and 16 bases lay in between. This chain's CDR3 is CASTPSPVATEAFF. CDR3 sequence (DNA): TGTGCCAGCACTCCTAGTCCAGTTGCCACTGAAGCTTTCTTT.

The CDR3 region is CASPERGINTGELFF. The CDR3 DNA sequence: TGTGCCAGCCCTGAGCGGGGGATAAACACCGGGGAGCTGTTTTTT. The V gene is TRBV28, the J gene TRBJ2-2; 8 bases map to TRBD2. V lost 8 bases, J lost 2 bases, and 7 bases stayed unmatched. Germline CDR1 MDHEN, CDR2 SYDVKM. The CDR3 extends over 15 amino acids. The full variable domain, with the rest looked up from reference TRBV28 and TRBJ2-2, is DVKVTQSSRYLVKRTGEKVFLECVQDMDHENMFWYRQDPGLGLRLIYFSYDVKMKEKGDIPEGYSVSREKKERFSLILESASTNQTSMYLCASPERGINTGELFFGEGSRLTVL.

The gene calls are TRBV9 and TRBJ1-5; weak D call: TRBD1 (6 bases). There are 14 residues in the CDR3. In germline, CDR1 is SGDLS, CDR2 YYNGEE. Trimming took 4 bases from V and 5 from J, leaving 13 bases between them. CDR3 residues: CASSKSGGDQPQHF. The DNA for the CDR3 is TGTGCCAGCAGCAAAAGCGGGGGCGATCAGCCCCAGCATTTT. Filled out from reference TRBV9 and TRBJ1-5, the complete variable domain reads DSGVTQTPKHLITATGQRVTLRCSPRSGDLSVYWYQQSLDQGLQFLIQYYNGEERAKGNILERFSAQQFPDLHSELNLSSLELGDSALYFCASSKSGGDQPQHFGDGTRLSIL.

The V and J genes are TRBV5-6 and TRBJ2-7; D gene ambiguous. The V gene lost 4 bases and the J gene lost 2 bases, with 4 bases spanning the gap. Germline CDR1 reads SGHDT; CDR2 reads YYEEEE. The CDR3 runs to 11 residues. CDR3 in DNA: TGTGCCAGCAGCCATACCTACGAGCAGTACTTC. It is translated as CASSHTYEQYF. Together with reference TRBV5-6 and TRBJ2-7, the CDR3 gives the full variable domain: DAGVTQSPTHLIKTRGQQVTLRCSPKSGHDTVSWYQQALGQGPQFIFQYYEEEERQRGNFPDRFSGHQFPNYSSELNVNALLLGDSALYLCASSHTYEQYFGPGTRLTVT.

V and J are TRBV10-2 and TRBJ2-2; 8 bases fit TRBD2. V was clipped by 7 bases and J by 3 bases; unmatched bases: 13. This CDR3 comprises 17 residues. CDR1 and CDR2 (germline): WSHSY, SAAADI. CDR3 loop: CASIPAGGLSDTGELFF. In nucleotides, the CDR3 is TGCGCCAGCATCCCGGCGGGGGGTCTTTCGGACACCGGGGAGCTGTTTTTT.

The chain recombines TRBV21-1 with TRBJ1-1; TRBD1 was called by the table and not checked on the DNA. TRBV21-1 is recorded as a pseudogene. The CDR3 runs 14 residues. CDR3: CASSKEQGVTEAFF. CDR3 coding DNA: TGTGCCAGCAGCAAAGAACAGGGAGTCACTGAAGCTTTCTTT.

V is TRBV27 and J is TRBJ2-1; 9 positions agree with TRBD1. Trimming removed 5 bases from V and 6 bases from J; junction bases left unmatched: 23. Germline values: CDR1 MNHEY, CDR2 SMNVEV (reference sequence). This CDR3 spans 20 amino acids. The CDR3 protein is CASSLRDRVRRLLPFNEQFF. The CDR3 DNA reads TGTGCCAGCAGTCTCCGGGACAGGGTACGTCGGCTGCTTCCTTTCAATGAGCAGTTCTTC.

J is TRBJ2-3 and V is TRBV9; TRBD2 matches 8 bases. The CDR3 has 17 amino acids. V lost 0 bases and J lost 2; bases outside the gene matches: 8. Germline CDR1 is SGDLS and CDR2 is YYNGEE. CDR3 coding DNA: TGTGCCAGCAGCGTAGGTACGGGGGGGTATTACACAGATACGCAGTATTTT. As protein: CASSVGTGGYYTDTQYF. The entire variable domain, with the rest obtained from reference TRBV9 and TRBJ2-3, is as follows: DSGVTQTPKHLITATGQRVTLRCSPRSGDLSVYWYQQSLDQGLQFLIQYYNGEERAKGNILERFSAQQFPDLHSELNLSSLELGDSALYFCASSVGTGGYYTDTQYFGPGTRLTVL.

The CDR3 sequence: CASSSQAGNSYNSPLHF. The CDR3 DNA follows: TGTGCCAGCAGTTCCCAGGCCGGGAACTCCTATAATTCACCCCTCCACTTT. The chain carries TRBV28 and TRBJ1-6; D is uncertain. Deletions cut 4 bases from V and 0 bases from J, with 13 bases between. CDR1 MDHEN and CDR2 SYDVKM come from the germline V gene. The CDR3 consists of 17 residues.

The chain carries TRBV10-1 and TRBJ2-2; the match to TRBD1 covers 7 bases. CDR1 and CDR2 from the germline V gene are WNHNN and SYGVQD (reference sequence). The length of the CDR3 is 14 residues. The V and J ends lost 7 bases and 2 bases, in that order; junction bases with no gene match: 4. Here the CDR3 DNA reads TGCGCCAGCACCGGACAGGTTAACACCGGGGAGCTGTTTTTT. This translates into CASTGQVNTGELFF.

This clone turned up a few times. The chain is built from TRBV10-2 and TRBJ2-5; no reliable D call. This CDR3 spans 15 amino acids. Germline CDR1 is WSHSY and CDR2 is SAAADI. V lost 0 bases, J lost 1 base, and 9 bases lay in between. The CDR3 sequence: CASSESMAAQETQYF. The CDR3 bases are TGCGCCAGCAGTGAGTCGATGGCAGCCCAAGAGACCCAGTACTTC.